The rows below give T cell receptor beta chains drawn from one sample of a study of T cell responses to AZD1222 COVID-19 vaccine. This table comes from immunoSEQ multiplex PCR, and its TCRdb copy is limited to in-frame clones, with some not included. The sample includes 150,000 to 200,000 clones, around nine tenths of them seen just once. Specimen: peripheral blood, collected on day 0 of AZD1222 vaccination. The receptors stem from an adult in good health. Both conserved end residues are part of each CDR3. D genes are given only for firm matches. Not all rows give a size; the values are once, few, many and, for expanded clones, a class.

D	J	V	size	CDR3	DNA
-	TRBJ1-1	TRBV7-2	-	CASSLEARSAEAFF	TGTGCCAGCAGCTTAGAGGCCCGGTCCGCTGAAGCTTTCTTT
TRBD1	TRBJ1-6	TRBV5-4	-	CASSPDWTGISSPLHF	TGTGCCAGCAGCCCTGACTGGACAGGGATAAGTTCACCCCTCCACTTT
-	TRBJ2-3	TRBV13	-	CASSLTTTDTQYF	TGTGCCAGCAGCTTAACCACTACAGATACGCAGTATTTT
-	TRBJ1-1	TRBV12-5	-	CASGAEDTEAFF	TGTGCTAGTGGCGCTGAAGACACTGAAGCTTTCTTT
TRBD2	TRBJ2-7	TRBV6-5	-	CASTPSGSSYEQYF	TGTGCCAGCACCCCTAGCGGGAGCTCCTACGAGCAGTACTTC
TRBD2	TRBJ2-1	TRBV2	-	CANPTSGTNNEQFF	TGTGCCAACCCGACTAGCGGGACAAACAATGAGCAGTTCTTC
TRBD1	TRBJ2-7	TRBV9	once	CASSVASGTAYEQYF	TGTGCCAGCAGCGTAGCTTCAGGGACAGCCTACGAGCAGTACTTC
TRBD1	TRBJ1-2	TRBV5-1	-	CASSLTGTGERRYTF	TGCGCCAGCAGCCTCACCGGGACAGGGGAGAGGCGCTACACCTTC
TRBD2	TRBJ2-5	TRBV25-1	-	CASSVPIAGVETQYF	TGTGCCAGCAGTGTTCCTATAGCGGGAGTAGAGACCCAGTACTTC
-	TRBJ1-1	TRBV14	-	CASSLSGNTEAFF	TGTGCCAGCAGCCTTTCCGGGAACACTGAAGCTTTCTTT
-	TRBJ1-5	TRBV19	once	CASSMEQRSNQPQHF	TGTGCCAGTAGTATGGAACAGAGAAGCAATCAGCCCCAGCATTTT
-	TRBJ2-2	TRBV6-5	-	CASSYEGFANTGELFF	TGTGCCAGCAGTTACGAAGGGTTCGCGAACACCGGGGAGCTGTTTTTT
-	TRBJ1-1	TRBV5-6	-	CASSLVSSVNTEAFF	TGTGCCAGCAGCTTGGTGTCTTCAGTGAACACTGAAGCTTTCTTT
-	TRBJ1-6	TRBV5-8	-	CASSSVTALNSPLHF	TGTGCCAGCAGCTCGGTGACAGCTCTCAATTCACCCCTCCACTTT
TRBD1	TRBJ2-7	TRBV24-1	-	CATSDLPPDKTGGAHYYEQYF	TGTGCCACCAGTGATTTGCCACCCGATAAGACAGGGGGTGCCCATTACTACGAGCAGTACTTC
TRBD2	TRBJ2-7	TRBV5-5	once	CASIPGASGIEQYF	TGTGCCAGCATACCGGGGGCTAGCGGGATCGAGCAGTACTTC
-	TRBJ2-2	TRBV5-1	-	CASSLDLWQATGELFF	TGCGCCAGCAGCTTGGATCTCTGGCAGGCCACCGGGGAGCTGTTTTTT
TRBD1	TRBJ2-7	TRBV5-1	-	CASSLEQGSAYEQYF	TGCGCCAGCAGCTTGGAACAGGGGTCAGCTTACGAGCAGTACTTC
-	TRBJ2-7	TRBV7-2	-	CASSPRDEQYF	TGTGCCAGCAGCCCCAGAGACGAGCAGTACTTC
-	TRBJ2-7	TRBV30	-	CAWSGSPPLYEQYF	TGTGCCTGGAGCGGTAGTCCCCCCCTTTACGAGCAGTACTTC
TRBD1	TRBJ1-2	TRBV19	-	CASTHRGYGYTF	TGTGCCAGTACCCACAGGGGATATGGCTACACCTTC
-	TRBJ2-7	TRBV4-1	-	CASSQDTVYYEQYF	TGCGCCAGCAGCCAAGATACTGTTTACTACGAGCAGTACTTC
TRBD1	TRBJ2-1	TRBV10-3	-	CAISPTGINNEQFF	TGTGCCATCAGCCCGACAGGGATTAACAATGAGCAGTTCTTC
-	TRBJ1-2	TRBV27	-	CASRDGDKFDGYTF	TGTGCCAGCAGGGACGGGGACAAGTTTGATGGCTACACCTTC
-	TRBJ1-1	TRBV27	-	CASSLSAGLNTEAFF	TGTGCCAGCAGTTTATCCGCAGGGCTGAACACTGAAGCTTTCTTT
TRBD2	TRBJ2-1	TRBV10-2	-	CASRPGGGSQFF	TGCGCCAGCAGGCCCGGGGGGGGCAGCCAGTTCTTC
TRBD1	TRBJ2-1	TRBV5-1	once	CASSLNRDSSYNEQFF	TGCGCCAGCAGCTTAAACCGGGACAGCTCCTACAATGAGCAGTTCTTC
-	TRBJ2-1	TRBV5-6	-	CASSFRTQGGNEQFF	TGTGCCAGCAGCTTTCGGACCCAAGGGGGGAATGAGCAGTTCTTC
-	TRBJ2-7	TRBV4-2	-	CASSQAGRVYEQYF	TGTGCCAGCAGCCAGGCGGGACGGGTTTACGAGCAGTACTTC
-	TRBJ1-2	TRBV2	few	CASSFDRNYGYTF	TGTGCCAGCAGCTTCGACAGAAACTATGGCTACACCTTC
TRBD2	TRBJ2-1	TRBV5-1	-	CASSPGTSGSRSSYNEQFF	TGCGCCAGCAGCCCCGGGACTAGCGGGAGCCGGAGCTCCTACAATGAGCAGTTCTTC
-	TRBJ1-4	TRBV19	few	CASRSPGATNEKLFF	TGTGCCAGTAGGAGCCCAGGGGCAACTAATGAAAAACTGTTTTTT
-	TRBJ1-1	TRBV7-9	-	CASSPGLNTEAFF	TGTGCCAGCAGCCCGGGCCTGAACACTGAAGCTTTCTTT
TRBD1	TRBJ1-2	TRBV6-4	few	CASSAVGQGVSGYGYTF	TGTGCCAGCAGTGCCGTAGGCCAGGGGGTAAGCGGCTATGGCTACACCTTC
TRBD2	TRBJ2-7	TRBV29-1	once	CSVGLAVSYEQYF	TGCAGCGTTGGGCTAGCGGTCTCCTACGAGCAGTACTTC
TRBD2	TRBJ2-1	TRBV5-1	-	CASSYGLAGGNEQFF	TGCGCCAGCAGCTACGGACTAGCGGGAGGTAATGAGCAGTTCTTC
-	TRBJ2-5	TRBV5-4	-	CASSIVREGETQYF	TGTGCCAGCAGCATAGTACGCGAGGGAGAGACCCAGTACTTC
-	TRBJ2-7	TRBV3-1/TRBV3-2	-	CASSQASYEQYF	TGTGCCAGCAGCCAAGCGTCCTACGAGCAGTACTTC
-	TRBJ1-2	TRBV3-1/TRBV3-2	-	CASSLYRDYGYTF	TGTGCCAGTTCCCTTTACAGGGACTATGGCTACACCTTC
-	TRBJ2-7	TRBV12-3/TRBV12-4	-	CASSLGHSYEQYF	TGTGCCAGCAGTTTAGGACACTCCTACGAGCAGTACTTC
TRBD1	TRBJ1-5	TRBV5-5	-	CASSLGQLNQPQHF	TGTGCCAGCAGCCTGGGACAGCTCAATCAGCCCCAGCATTTT
-	TRBJ1-5	TRBV30	-	CAWSLTLGKPQHF	TGTGCCTGGAGTCTTACCCTCGGTAAGCCCCAGCATTTT
-	TRBJ1-1	TRBV27	-	CASSPLLQGTTEAFF	TGTGCCAGCAGTCCCCTCTTACAGGGAACCACTGAAGCTTTCTTT
-	TRBJ1-2	TRBV6-5	-	CASSFEGDTYGYTF	TGTGCCAGCAGTTTTGAGGGGGACACCTATGGCTACACCTTC
TRBD2	TRBJ2-7	TRBV25-1	-	CASSDSGRKLYF	TGTGCCAGCAGTGATAGCGGGAGGAAACTGTACTTC
TRBD2	TRBJ2-3	TRBV5-1	-	CASSVAGGGADTQYF	TGCGCCAGCAGCGTAGCGGGAGGTGGGGCAGATACGCAGTATTTT
-	TRBJ1-1	TRBV7-9	-	CASSLGQAEAFF	TGTGCCAGCAGCCTGGGGCAGGCTGAAGCTTTCTTT
TRBD1	TRBJ2-7	TRBV28	-	CATGQGAYEQYF	TGTGCCACCGGACAGGGGGCCTACGAGCAGTACTTC
-	TRBJ2-2	TRBV29-1	-	CSAGGGTVNTGELFF	TGCAGCGCCGGGGGCGGGACAGTTAACACCGGGGAGCTGTTTTTT
-	TRBJ1-1	TRBV30	once	CAWSRGRDTEAFF	TGTGCCTGGAGTCGAGGACGGGACACTGAAGCTTTCTTT
-	TRBJ2-1	TRBV9	-	CASSGGSYNEQFF	TGTGCCAGCAGCGGTGGGTCCTACAATGAGCAGTTCTTC
-	TRBJ1-1	TRBV11-1	-	CASSFDTEAFF	TGTGCCAGCAGCTTCGATACTGAAGCTTTCTTT
-	TRBJ2-2	TRBV29-1	-	CSVGKMRGAGTGELFF	TGCAGCGTTGGAAAGATGAGGGGCGCGGGGACCGGGGAGCTGTTTTTT
TRBD2	TRBJ2-2	TRBV11-2	-	CASGAGDLTGELFF	TGTGCCAGCGGGGCGGGAGATTTAACCGGGGAGCTGTTTTTT
-	TRBJ1-5	TRBV3-1/TRBV3-2	-	CASSQGGGQPQHF	TGTGCCAGCAGCCAGGGCGGGGGACAGCCCCAGCATTTT